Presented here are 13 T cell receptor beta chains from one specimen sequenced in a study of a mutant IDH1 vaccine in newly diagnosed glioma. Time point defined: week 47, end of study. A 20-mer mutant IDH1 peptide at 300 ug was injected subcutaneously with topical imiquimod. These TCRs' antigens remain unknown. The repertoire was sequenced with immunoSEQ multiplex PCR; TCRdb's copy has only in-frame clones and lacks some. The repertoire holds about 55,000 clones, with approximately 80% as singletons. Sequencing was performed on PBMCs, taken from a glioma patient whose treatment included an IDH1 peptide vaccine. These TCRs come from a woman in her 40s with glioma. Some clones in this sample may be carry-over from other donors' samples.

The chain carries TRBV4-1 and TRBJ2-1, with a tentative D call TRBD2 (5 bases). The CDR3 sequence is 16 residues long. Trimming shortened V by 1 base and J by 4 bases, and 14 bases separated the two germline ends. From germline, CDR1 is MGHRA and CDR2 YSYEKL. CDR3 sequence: CASSQVRLAVYNEQFF. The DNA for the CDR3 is TGCGCCAGCAGCCAAGTTCGTCTAGCCGTGTACAATGAGCAGTTCTTC.

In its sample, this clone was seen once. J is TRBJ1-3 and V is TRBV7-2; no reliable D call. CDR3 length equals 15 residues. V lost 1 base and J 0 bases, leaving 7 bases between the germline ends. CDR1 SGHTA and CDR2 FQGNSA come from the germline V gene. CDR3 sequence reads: CASSLEATSGNTIYF. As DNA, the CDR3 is TGTGCCAGCAGCTTAGAGGCCACCTCTGGAAACACCATATATTTT.

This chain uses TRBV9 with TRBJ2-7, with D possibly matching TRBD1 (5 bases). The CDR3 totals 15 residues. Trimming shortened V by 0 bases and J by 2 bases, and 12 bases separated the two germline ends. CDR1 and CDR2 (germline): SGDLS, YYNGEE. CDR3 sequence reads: CASSVGGSRAYEQYF. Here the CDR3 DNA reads TGTGCCAGCAGCGTAGGGGGCAGCCGAGCCTACGAGCAGTACTTC.

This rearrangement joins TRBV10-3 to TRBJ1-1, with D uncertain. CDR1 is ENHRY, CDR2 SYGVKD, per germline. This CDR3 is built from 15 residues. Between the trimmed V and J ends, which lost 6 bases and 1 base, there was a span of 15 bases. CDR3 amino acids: CAIRIGPSENTEAFF. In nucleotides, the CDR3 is TGTGCCATCAGGATCGGGCCCTCGGAGAACACTGAAGCTTTCTTT.

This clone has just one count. The DNA of the CDR3 is TGCAGCGTTGAAGATCAGGGACGCTCTGGAAACACCATATATTTT. This sequence encodes CSVEDQGRSGNTIYF. The chain joins TRBV29-1 to TRBJ1-3, with D maybe TRBD1 (5 bases). This CDR3 region has 15 residues. The V end lost 0 bases, the J end lost 0 bases, and 9 bases lay between the germline ends. Germline CDR1 reads SQVTM; CDR2 reads ANQGSEA. The full variable domain, completed using reference TRBV29-1 and TRBJ1-3, is SAVISQKPSRDICQRGTSLTIQCQVDSQVTMMFWYRQQPGQSLTLIATANQGSEATYESGFVIDKFPISRPNLTFSTLTVSNMSPEDSSIYLCSVEDQGRSGNTIYFGEGSWLTVV.

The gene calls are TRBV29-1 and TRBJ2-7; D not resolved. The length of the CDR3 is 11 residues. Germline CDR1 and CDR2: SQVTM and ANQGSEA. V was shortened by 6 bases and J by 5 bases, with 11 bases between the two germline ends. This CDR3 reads CSVANLDEQYF. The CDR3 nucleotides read TGCAGCGTGGCCAACCTAGACGAGCAGTACTTC.

The CDR3 DNA reads as TGTGCCTGGAGTGTAGTAGTTGGGGGGGCGGAGTACTTC. As protein: CAWSVVVGGAEYF. The chain uses TRBV30 and TRBJ2-7; D may be TRBD2 (7 bases). V was pared by 0 bases and J by 11 bases, with 17 bases between. The germline CDR1 and CDR2 sequences are GTSNPN and SVGIG (reference sequence). The CDR3 contains 13 residues.

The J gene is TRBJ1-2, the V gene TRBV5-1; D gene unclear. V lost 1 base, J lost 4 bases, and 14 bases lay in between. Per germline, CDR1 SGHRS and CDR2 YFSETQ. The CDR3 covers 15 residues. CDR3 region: CASSLSDSSAYGYTF. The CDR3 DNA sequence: TGCGCCAGCAGCTTGTCCGACTCCTCAGCCTATGGCTACACCTTC.

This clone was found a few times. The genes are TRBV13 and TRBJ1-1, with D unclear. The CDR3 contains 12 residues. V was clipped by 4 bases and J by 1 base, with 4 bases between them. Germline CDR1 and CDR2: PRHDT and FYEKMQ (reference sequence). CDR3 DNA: TGTGCCAGCAGCTGGGGGAACACTGAAGCTTTCTTT. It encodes CASSWGNTEAFF.

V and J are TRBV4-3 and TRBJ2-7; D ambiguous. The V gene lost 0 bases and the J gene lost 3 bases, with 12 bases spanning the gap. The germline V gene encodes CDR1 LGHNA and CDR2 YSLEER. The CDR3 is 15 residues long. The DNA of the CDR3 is TGCGCCAGCAGCCAAGATCAGGCCATATACTACGAGCAGTACTTC. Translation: CASSQDQAIYYEQYF.

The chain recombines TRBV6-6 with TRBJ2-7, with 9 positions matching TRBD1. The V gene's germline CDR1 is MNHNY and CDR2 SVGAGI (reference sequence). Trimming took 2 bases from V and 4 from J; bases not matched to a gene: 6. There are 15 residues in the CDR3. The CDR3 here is CASSYTGQGLYEQYF. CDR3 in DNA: TGTGCCAGCAGTTACACGGGACAGGGATTGTACGAGCAGTACTTC.

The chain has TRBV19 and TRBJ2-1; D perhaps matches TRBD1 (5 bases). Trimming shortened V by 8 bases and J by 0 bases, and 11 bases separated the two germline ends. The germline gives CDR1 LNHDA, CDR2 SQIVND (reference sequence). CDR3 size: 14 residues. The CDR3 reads CASQGLSSYNEQFF. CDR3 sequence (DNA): TGTGCCAGTCAGGGCCTAAGCTCCTACAATGAGCAGTTCTTC.

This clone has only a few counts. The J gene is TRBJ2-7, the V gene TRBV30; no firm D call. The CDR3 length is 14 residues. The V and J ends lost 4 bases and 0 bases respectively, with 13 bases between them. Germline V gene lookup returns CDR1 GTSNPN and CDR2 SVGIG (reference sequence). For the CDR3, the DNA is TGTGCCTGGACCAGATCCCCGAGCTCCTACGAGCAGTACTTC. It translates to CAWTRSPSSYEQYF.